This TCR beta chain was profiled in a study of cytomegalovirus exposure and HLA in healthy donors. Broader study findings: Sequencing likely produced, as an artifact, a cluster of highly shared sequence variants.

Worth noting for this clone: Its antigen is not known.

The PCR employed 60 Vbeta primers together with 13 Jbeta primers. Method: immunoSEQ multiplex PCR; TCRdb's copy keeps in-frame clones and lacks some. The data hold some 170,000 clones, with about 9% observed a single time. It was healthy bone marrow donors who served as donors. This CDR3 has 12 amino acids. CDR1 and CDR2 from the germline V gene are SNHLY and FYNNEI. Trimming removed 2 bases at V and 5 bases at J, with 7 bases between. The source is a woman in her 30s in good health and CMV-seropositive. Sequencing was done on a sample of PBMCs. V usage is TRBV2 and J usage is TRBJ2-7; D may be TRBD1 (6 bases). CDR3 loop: CASSESGDEQYF. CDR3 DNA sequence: TGTGCCAGCAGTGAATCAGGGGACGAGCAGTACTTC.